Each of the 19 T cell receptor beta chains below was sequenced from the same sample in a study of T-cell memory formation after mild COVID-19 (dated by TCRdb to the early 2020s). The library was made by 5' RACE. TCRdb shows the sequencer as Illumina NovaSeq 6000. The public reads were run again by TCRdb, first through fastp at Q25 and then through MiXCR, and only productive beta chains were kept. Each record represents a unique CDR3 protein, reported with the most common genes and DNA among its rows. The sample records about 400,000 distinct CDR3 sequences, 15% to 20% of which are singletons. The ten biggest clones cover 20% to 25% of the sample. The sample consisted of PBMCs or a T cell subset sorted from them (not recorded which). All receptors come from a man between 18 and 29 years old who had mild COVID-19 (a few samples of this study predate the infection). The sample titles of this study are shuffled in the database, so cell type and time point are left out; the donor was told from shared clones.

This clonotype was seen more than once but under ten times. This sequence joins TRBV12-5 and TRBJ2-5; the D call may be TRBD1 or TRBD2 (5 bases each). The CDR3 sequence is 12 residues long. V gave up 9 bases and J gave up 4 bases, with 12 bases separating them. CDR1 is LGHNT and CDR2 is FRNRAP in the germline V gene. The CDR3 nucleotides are TGTGCTAGGGGGACCCACGGAGAGACCCAGTACTTC. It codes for CARGTHGETQYF.

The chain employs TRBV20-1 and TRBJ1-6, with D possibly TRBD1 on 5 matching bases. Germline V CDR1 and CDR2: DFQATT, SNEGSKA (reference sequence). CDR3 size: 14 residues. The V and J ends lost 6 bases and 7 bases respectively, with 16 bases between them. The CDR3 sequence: CSAYRRGGNSPLHF. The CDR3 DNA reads TGCAGTGCCTATAGGAGGGGAGGGAATTCACCCCTCCACTTT.

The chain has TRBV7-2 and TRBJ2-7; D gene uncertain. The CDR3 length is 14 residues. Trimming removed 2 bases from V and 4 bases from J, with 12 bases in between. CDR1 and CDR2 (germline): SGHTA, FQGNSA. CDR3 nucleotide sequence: TGTGCCAGCAGCTTACTTCCCTCGCCTTACGAGCAGTACTTC. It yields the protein CASSLLPSPYEQYF.

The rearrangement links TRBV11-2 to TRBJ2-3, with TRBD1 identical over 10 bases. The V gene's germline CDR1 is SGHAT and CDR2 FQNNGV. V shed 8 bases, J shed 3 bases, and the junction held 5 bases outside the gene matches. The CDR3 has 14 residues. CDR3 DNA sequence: TGTGCCAGCGCCCGGGACAGGGGAACAGATACGCAGTATTTT. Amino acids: CASARDRGTDTQYF.

The chain's CDR3 is CASSRDRVGTEAFF. DNA of the CDR3: TGTGCCAGCAGTCGGGACAGGGTGGGCACTGAAGCTTTCTTT. The chain is built from TRBV12-3 or TRBV12-4 and TRBJ1-1; 9 nucleotides align to TRBD1. The CDR3 extends over 14 amino acids. V was clipped by 5 bases and J by 4 bases; unmatched bases: 5.

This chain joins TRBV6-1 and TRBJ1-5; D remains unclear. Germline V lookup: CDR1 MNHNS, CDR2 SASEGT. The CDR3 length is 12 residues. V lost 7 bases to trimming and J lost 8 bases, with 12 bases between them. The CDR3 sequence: CASTTWVKPQHF. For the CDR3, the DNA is TGTGCCAGCACCACTTGGGTGAAGCCCCAGCATTTT.

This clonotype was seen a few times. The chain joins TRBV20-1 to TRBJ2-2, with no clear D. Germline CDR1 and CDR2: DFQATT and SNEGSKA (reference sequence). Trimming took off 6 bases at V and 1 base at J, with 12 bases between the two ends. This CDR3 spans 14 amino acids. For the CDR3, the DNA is TGCAGTGCCCGTGACCTCGGGAACACCGGGGAGCTGTTTTTT. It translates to CSARDLGNTGELFF.

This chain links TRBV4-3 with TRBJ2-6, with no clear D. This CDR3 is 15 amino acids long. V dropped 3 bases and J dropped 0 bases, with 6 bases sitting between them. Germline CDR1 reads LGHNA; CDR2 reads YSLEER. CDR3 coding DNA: TGCGCCAGCAGCCATGAAGTCTCTGGGGCCAACGTCCTGACTTTC. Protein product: CASSHEVSGANVLTF.

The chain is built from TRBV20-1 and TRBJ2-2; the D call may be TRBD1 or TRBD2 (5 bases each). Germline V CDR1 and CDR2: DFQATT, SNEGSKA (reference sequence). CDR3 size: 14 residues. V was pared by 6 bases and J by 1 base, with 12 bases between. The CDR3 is CSAWGPMNTGELFF. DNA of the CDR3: TGCAGTGCCTGGGGACCAATGAACACCGGGGAGCTGTTTTTT.

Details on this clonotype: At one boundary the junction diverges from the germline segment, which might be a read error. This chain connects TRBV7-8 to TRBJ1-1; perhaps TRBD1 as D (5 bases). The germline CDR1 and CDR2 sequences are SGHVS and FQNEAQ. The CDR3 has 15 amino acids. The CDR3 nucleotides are TGTGCCAGCAGGGACCCAAAGAGGGGTAGCACTGGAGCTTTCTTT. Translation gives CASRDPKRGSTGAFF.

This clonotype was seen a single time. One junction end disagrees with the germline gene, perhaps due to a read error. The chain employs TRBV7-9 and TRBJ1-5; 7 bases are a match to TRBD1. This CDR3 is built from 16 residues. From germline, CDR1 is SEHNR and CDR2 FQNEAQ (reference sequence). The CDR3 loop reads CASSLMTGRSNQPQHF. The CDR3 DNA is TGTGCCAGCAGCTTAATGACAGGGCGTAGCAATCAGCCACAGCATTTT.

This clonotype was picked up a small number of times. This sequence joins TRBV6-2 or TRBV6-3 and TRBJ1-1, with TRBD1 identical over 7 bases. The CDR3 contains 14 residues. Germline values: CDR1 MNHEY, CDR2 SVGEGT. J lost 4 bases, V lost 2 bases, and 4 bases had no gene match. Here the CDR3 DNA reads TGTGCCAGCAGTTACGACAGGGAGCGCACTGAAGCTTTCTTT. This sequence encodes CASSYDRERTEAFF.

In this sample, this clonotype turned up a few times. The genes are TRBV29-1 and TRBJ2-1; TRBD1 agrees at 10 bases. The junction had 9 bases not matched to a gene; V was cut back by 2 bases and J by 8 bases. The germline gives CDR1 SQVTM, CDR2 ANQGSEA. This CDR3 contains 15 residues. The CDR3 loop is CSVEPRDRGIDEQFF. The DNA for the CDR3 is TGCAGCGTTGAACCGCGGGACAGGGGAATAGATGAGCAGTTCTTC.

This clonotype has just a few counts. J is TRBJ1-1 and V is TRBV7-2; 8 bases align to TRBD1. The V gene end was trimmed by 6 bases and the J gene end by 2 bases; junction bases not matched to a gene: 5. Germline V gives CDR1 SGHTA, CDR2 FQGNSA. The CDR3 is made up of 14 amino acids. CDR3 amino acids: CASRDGQGNTEAFF. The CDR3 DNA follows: TGTGCCAGCAGAGACGGACAGGGTAACACTGAAGCTTTCTTT.

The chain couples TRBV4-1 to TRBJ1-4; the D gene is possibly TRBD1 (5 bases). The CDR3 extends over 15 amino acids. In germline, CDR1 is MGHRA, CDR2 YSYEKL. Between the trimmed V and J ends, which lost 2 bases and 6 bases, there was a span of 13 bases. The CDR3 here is CASSQLGTVDEKLFF. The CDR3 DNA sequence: TGCGCCAGCAGCCAACTCGGGACGGTGGATGAAAAACTGTTTTTT.

CDR3 in amino acids: CATSRGGTVSGNTIYF. CDR3 nucleotides: TGTGCCACCAGCAGAGGGGGGACAGTATCTGGAAACACCATATATTTT. This sequence joins TRBV15 and TRBJ1-3, with TRBD1 matching 7 bases. Trimming removed 1 base from V and 1 base from J; junction bases left unmatched: 4. This CDR3 is 16 amino acids long. From germline, CDR1 is LNHNV and CDR2 YYDKDF (reference sequence).

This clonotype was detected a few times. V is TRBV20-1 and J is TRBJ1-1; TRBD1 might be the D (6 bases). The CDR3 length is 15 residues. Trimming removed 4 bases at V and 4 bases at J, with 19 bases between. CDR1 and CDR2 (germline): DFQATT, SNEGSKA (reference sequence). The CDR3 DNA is TGCAGTGCTAAGCATGAGGGGGGGGTGAGCACTGAAGCTTTCTTT. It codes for CSAKHEGGVSTEAFF.

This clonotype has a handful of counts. DNA of the CDR3: TGTGCCAGCAGCTGGGGGAGGCCGCGGGAGACCCAGTACTTC. Its protein product is CASSWGRPRETQYF. The J gene is TRBJ2-5, the V gene TRBV5-6; tentative D call: TRBD2 (6 bases). The germline V gene encodes CDR1 SGHDT and CDR2 YYEEEE. V lost 3 bases to trimming and J lost 5 bases, with 14 bases between them. The CDR3 runs to 14 residues.

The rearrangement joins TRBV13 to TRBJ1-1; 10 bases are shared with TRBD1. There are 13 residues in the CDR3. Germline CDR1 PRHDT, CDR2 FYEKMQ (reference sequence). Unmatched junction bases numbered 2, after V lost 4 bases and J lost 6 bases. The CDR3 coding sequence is TGTGCCAGCAGCTCCGGACAGGGGGCTGAAGCTTTCTTT. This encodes CASSSGQGAEAFF.